These 7 T cell receptor beta chains share one sample of origin, sequenced in a study of blood T cell repertoires in COVID-19. Produced via immunoSEQ multiplex PCR; TCRdb's table is partial and in-frame only. This table has around 260,000 clones, 84% appearing once. Sequenced input: peripheral blood. These receptors were collected from a man between 60 and 70 years old with acute or convalescent COVID-19.

The V and J genes are TRBV19 and TRBJ1-2; 9 nucleotides agree with TRBD1. CDR3 length: 15 residues. V was clipped by 6 bases and J by 7 bases; unmatched bases: 12. The germline gives CDR1 LNHDA, CDR2 SQIVND (reference sequence). CDR3 DNA: TGTGCCAGTAGAACGACGGGACAGGGTTCGGCTGGCTACACCTTC. Amino acid sequence: CASRTTGQGSAGYTF.

J is TRBJ1-5 and V is TRBV6-2 or TRBV6-3, with TRBD1 identical over 7 bases. This CDR3 has 18 residues. Germline-derived CDR1 and CDR2 are MNHEY and SVGEGT. The J segment lost 2 bases and the V segment lost 6 bases, leaving 16 bases of the junction unmatched. CDR3 nucleotides: TGTGCCAGCAGGTACGGTGACAGGGCTGGTGATCGCAATCAGCCCCAGCATTTT. Its protein product is CASRYGDRAGDRNQPQHF.

The rearrangement uses TRBV6-5 and TRBJ1-2, with TRBD1 matching 7 bases. This CDR3 has 14 residues. J lost 2 bases, V lost 2 bases, and 2 bases had no gene match. CDR1 is MNHEY and CDR2 is SVGAGI in the germline V gene. The CDR3 DNA sequence: TGTGCCAGCAGTTACCCGGGACAGAACTATGGCTACACCTTC. It yields the protein CASSYPGQNYGYTF.

The chain couples TRBV18 to TRBJ1-3, with TRBD1 matching 7 bases. CDR1 is KGHSH, CDR2 LQKENI, per germline. The CDR3 has 16 amino acids. V shed 3 bases, J shed 0 bases, and the junction held 5 bases outside the gene matches. The CDR3 coding sequence is TGTGCCAGCTCACCCCGACGGGACAGCTCTGGAAACACCATATATTTT. Its translation: CASSPRRDSSGNTIYF.

The chain joins TRBV9 to TRBJ1-3, with D hard to call. Germline-derived CDR1 and CDR2 are SGDLS and YYNGEE. The CDR3 has 15 amino acids. V was cut by 2 bases and J by 0 bases, with 9 bases left in between. The CDR3 DNA reads as TGTGCCAGCAGCGTGGGCACTAGCTCTGGAAACACCATATATTTT. It yields the protein CASSVGTSSGNTIYF.

This chain joins TRBV3-1 (or the pseudogene TRBV3-2) and TRBJ1-6, with 10 bases lining up with TRBD1. Losses at the gene ends were 1 base for V and 10 bases for J; bases not matched to a gene: 4. CDR3 length equals 15 residues. Looked up from germline, CDR1 is LGHDT and CDR2 is YNNKEL (reference sequence). The CDR3 DNA reads as TGTGCCAGCAGCCAAGGGACAGGGGGTAAGTCACCCCTCCACTTT. It translates to CASSQGTGGKSPLHF.

The chain uses TRBV6-5 and TRBJ1-5, with D possibly being TRBD1 (5 bases). CDR1 is MNHEY, CDR2 SVGAGI, per germline. This CDR3 is built from 13 residues. V lost 9 bases and J lost 5, with 14 bases in between. The CDR3 region is CASTRQKDQPQHF. The CDR3 nucleotides are TGTGCCAGTACCAGACAGAAAGATCAGCCCCAGCATTTT.